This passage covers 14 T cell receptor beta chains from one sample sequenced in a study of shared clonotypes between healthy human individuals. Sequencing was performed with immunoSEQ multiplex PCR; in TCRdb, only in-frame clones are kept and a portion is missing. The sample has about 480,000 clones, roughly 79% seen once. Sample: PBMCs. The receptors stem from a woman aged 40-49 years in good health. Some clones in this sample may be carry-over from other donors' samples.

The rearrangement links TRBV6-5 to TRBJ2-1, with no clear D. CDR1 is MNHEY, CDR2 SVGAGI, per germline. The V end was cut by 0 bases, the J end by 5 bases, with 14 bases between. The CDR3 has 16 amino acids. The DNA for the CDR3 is TGTGCCAGCAGTTACTCGACGGTTTACTACAACAATGAGCAGTTCTTC. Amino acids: CASSYSTVYYNNEQFF.

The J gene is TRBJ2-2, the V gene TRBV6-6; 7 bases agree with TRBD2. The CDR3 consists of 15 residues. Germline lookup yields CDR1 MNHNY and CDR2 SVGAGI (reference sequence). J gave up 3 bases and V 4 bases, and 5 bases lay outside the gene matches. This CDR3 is CASSWGEGHTGELFF. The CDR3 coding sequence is TGTGCCAGCAGTTGGGGGGAGGGACACACCGGGGAGCTGTTTTTT.

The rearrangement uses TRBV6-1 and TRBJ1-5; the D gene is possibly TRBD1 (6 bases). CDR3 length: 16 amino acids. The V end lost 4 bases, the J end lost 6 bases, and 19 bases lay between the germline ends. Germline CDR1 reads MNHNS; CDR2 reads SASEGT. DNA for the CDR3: TGTGCCAGCAGTGGGGGACTAACAGGGTTGAGTCAGCCCCAGCATTTT. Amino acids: CASSGGLTGLSQPQHF.

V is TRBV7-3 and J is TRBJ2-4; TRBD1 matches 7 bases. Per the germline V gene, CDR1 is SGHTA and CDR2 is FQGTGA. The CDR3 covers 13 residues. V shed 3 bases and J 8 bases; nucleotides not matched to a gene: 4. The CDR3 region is CASSFTQGDIQYF. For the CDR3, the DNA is TGTGCCAGCAGCTTCACTCAGGGGGACATTCAGTACTTC.

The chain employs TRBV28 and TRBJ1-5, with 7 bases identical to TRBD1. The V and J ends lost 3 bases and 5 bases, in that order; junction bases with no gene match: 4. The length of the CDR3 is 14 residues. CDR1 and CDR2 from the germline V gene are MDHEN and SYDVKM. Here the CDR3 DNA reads TGTGCCAGCAGTTTTGGAGGGACAGATCAGCCCCAGCATTTT. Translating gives CASSFGGTDQPQHF.

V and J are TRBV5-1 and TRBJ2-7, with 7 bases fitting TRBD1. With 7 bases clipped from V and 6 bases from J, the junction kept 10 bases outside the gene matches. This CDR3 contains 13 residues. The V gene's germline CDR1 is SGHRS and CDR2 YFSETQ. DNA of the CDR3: TGCGCCAGCGCGCAGGGGGACGAGCGCGAGCAGTACTTC. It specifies CASAQGDEREQYF.

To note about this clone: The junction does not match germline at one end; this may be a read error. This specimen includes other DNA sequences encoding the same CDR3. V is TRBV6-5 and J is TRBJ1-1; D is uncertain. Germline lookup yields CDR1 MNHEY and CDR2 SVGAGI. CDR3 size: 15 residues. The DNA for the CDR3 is TGTGCCAGCAGCTACTTGGCAGATGTTAACACTGAAGCTTTCTTT. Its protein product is CASSYLADVNTEAFF.

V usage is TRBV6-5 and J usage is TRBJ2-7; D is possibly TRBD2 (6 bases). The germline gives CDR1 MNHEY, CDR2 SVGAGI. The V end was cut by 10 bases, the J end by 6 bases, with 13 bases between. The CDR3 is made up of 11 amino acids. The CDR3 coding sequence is TGTGCCATCGGTGGAGGGGCCGAGCAGTACTTC. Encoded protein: CAIGGGAEQYF.

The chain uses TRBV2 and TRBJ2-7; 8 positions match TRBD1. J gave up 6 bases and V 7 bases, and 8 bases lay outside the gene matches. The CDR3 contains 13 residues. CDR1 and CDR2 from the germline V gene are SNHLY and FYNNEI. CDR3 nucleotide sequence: TGTGCCAGCAACCTAGGACAGGGTCGCGAGCAGTACTTC. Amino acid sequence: CASNLGQGREQYF. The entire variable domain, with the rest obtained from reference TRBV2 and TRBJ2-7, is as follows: EPEVTQTPSHQVTQMGQEVILRCVPISNHLYFYWYRQILGQKVEFLVSFYNNEISEKSEIFDDQFSVERPDGSNFTLKIRSTKLEDSAMYFCASNLGQGREQYFGPGTRLTVT.

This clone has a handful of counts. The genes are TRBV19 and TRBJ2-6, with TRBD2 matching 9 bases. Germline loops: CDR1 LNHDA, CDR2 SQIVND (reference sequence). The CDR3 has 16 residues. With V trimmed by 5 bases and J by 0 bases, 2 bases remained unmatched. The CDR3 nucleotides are TGTGCCAGTAGTCAAGCGGGAGGCTCTGGGGCCAACGTCCTGACTTTC. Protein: CASSQAGGSGANVLTF.

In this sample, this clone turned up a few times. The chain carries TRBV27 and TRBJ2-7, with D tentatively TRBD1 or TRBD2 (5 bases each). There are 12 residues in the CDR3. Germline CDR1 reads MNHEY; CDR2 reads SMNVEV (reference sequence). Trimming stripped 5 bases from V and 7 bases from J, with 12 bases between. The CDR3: CASSIRGAEQYF. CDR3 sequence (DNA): TGTGCCAGCAGTATCCGGGGCGCGGAGCAGTACTTC.

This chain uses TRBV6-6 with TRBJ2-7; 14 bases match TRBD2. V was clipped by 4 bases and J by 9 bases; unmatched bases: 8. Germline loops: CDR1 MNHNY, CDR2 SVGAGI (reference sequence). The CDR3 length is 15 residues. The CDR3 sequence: CASSFGTSGRFSQYF. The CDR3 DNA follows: TGTGCCAGCAGTTTTGGGACTAGCGGGAGATTTTCGCAGTACTTC.

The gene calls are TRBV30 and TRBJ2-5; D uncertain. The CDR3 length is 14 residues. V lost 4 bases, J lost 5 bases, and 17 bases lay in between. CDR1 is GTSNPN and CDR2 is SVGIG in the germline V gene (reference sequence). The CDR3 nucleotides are TGTGCCTGGAAGGGTCGGTCGGCCTTGGAGACCCAGTACTTC. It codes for CAWKGRSALETQYF.

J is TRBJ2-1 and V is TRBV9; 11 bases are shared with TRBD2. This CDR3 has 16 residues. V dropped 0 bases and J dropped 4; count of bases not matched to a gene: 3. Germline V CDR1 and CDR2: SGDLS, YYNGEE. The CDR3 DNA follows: TGTGCCAGCAGCGTAGGACTAGCGGGACCGTACAATGAGCAGTTCTTC. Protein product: CASSVGLAGPYNEQFF.